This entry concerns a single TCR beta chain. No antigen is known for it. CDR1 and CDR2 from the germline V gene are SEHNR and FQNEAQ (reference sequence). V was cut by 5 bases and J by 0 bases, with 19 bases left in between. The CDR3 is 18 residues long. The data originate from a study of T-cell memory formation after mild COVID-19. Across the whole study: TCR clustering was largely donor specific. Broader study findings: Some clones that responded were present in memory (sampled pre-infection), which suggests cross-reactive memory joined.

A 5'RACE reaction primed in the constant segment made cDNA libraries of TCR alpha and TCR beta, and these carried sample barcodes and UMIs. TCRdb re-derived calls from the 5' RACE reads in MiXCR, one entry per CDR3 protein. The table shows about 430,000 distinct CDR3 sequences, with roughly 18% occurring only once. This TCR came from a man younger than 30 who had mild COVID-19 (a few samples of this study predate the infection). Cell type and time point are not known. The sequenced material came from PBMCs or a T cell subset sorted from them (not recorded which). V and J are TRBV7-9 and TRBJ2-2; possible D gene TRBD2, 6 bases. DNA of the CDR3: TGTGCCAGCAGCCCCCCGGGGGAGACGTCGGCGAACACCGGGGAGCTGTTTTTT. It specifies CASSPPGETSANTGELFF.